This TCR beta chain was sequenced during a study of blood T cell repertoires in COVID-19 (dated by TCRdb to 2018 to 2021). For the wider study: Samples covering the acute and convalescent phases of COVID-19 were provided by collaborators in the United States, Italy and Spain. Deeply sampled blood TCRbeta repertoires from subjects exposed to, actively infected with, or recovered from COVID-19 were included in the dataset. A de-identified subject ID, COVID-19 status, age in years and sex were almost always included in the sample metadata. A freely available public database, intended as a resource for researchers studying the immune response to SARS-CoV-2, is where the repertoires were released. Where available, HLA class I and class II types were obtained from metadata supplied by the sample provider rather than from assay-based typing. The material from the prospective study consisted of cDNA or gDNA derived from T cells, B-cell-depleted T cells, or PBMCs. The samples were drawn from the first 160 participants of the ongoing ImmuneRACE study and from 950 to 1,500 subjects provided by 6 global collaborators.

Study-level results and caveats: Clinical and demographic metadata were provided uncurated, with the amount varying by source and participant.

Comments on this clone: Its binding antigen is unknown. No much larger clone exists at a distance of one base, and base qualities are not known.

Enrolling through a virtual design, the prospective study's participants ranged in age from roughly 18 to 90 years and lived across 20 to 30 United States geographic areas. Cohort assignment in the prospective study relied on participant-reported clinical history from a screening survey and a study questionnaire. In the prospective study, whole blood, serum and a nasopharyngeal or oropharyngeal swab were collected from each participant by mobile phlebotomists. Over an approximately 2-month period, participants in the prospective study had the option of providing additional blood draws and questionnaires. Blood samples from the prospective study were shipped frozen or at room temperature prior to DNA extraction. TCRbeta CDR3 regions were amplified from genomic DNA by means of the immunoSEQ Assay, a bias-controlled multiplex PCR. Per the source publication's procedure: Nucleated cell counts per sample were estimated from amplification of reference gene primers within the assay. To quantify the absolute abundance of each unique TCRbeta CDR3 rearrangement, sequence reads were collapsed and filtered. Productive Simpson clonality was computed per sample as the square root of Simpson's diversity index over productive rearrangements. TCRdb stores this immuneACCESS table with in-frame sequences only. Part of the clones is absent; in the studies checked, under half of the shortfall reflects unresolved V genes, and no reason is known for the rest. The V and J calls and clone size are taken from that table; D and trimming were inferred from the DNA. The sample profile shows 300,000 to 400,000 clones; roughly 90% of them were found once. 0.95% to 1% of the sample goes to the ten largest clones.

V lost 1 base and J lost 2 bases, and the count of bases not matched to a germline gene is 2. CDR1 and CDR2 were assigned from the germline V gene (reference sequence) as LGHDT and YNNKEL. From the cysteine through the phenylalanine, the CDR3 covers 14 amino acids. CDR3 DNA only is kept here, 42 bases in frame from base 1. This receptor chain uses TRBV3-1 (or the pseudogene TRBV3-2) and TRBJ2-7; TRBD1 fits 7 bases in the junction. The sequencing input was PBMCs or T cells enriched from blood (not recorded which). This clonotype was obtained from a woman aged 25-40 years with acute COVID-19. The CDR3 region reads CASSQGDSPYEQYF. The DNA reads as follows: TGTGCCAGCAGCCAAGGGGACAGCCCCTACGAGCAGTACTTC.